Below, one TCR beta chain is given with its context. Antigen unknown. Genomic DNA from each subset was divided evenly over several immunoSEQ plates. Per the original methods: Filtering differed because ImmunoSEQ produced junction-only sequences that carried no quality scores. Clones were sequenced by immunoSEQ multiplex PCR, and TCRdb holds only the in-frame ones, with some missing. That table furnishes V, J and clone size, whereas the DNA furnished D and trimming. The repertoire holds roughly 650,000 clones, with more than 95% as singletons. These data are taken from a study of shared clonotypes between healthy human individuals. Study results and limitations: Blood was the sole source, and tissue repertoires probably differ. With a few donors compared, about 5.2% of naive CD4 clonotypes were shared.

This CDR3 spans 15 amino acids. Germline CDR1 reads SGHTA; CDR2 reads FQGNSA. Trimming stripped 1 base from V and 1 base from J, with 8 bases between. Sequenced sample: naive CD4+ T cells sorted from blood. Noted subset: CD45RA+ positively selected. The V gene is TRBV7-2, the J gene TRBJ1-5, with D tentatively TRBD1 (5 bases). The source of this sequence is a young woman in good health. CDR3 loop: CASSLVRDSNQPQHF. In nucleotides, the CDR3 is TGTGCCAGCAGCTTAGTAAGGGACAGCAATCAGCCCCAGCATTTT. The entire variable domain, with the rest obtained from reference TRBV7-2 and TRBJ1-5, is as follows: GAGVSQSPSNKVTEKGKDVELRCDPISGHTALYWYRQSLGQGLEFLIYFQGNSAPDKSGLPSDRFSAERTGGSVSTLTIQRTQQEDSAVYLCASSLVRDSNQPQHFGDGTRLSIL.